One sample yielded the 25 T cell receptor beta chains listed below, sequenced in a study of cytomegalovirus exposure and HLA in healthy donors. Researchers ran the PCR with 60 Vbeta and 13 Jbeta primers. Some clones are missing from TCRdb's copy, which holds only in-frame ones; the method was immunoSEQ multiplex PCR. The table records 130,000 or so clones, approximately 85% of them present only once. The material sequenced was PBMCs. The receptors come from a woman in her thirties in good health and CMV-seropositive.

J is TRBJ1-1 and V is TRBV27; tentatively, D is TRBD1 (6 bases). The length of the CDR3 is 15 residues. CDR1 and CDR2 (germline): MNHEY, SMNVEV (reference sequence). Trimming took off 6 bases at V and 1 base at J, with 15 bases between the two ends. This CDR3 reads CASSWRLDRNTEAFF. Written as DNA, the CDR3 is TGTGCCAGCAGCTGGCGTTTGGACAGGAACACTGAAGCTTTCTTT.

This chain uses TRBV30 with TRBJ2-5; 9 nucleotides agree with TRBD2. Looked up from germline, CDR1 is GTSNPN and CDR2 is SVGIG (reference sequence). Unmatched junction bases numbered 3, after V lost 0 bases and J lost 1 base. The CDR3 has 15 amino acids. The CDR3: CAWSVGTSLQETQYF. Written as DNA, the CDR3 is TGTGCCTGGAGTGTAGGGACTAGCCTCCAAGAGACCCAGTACTTC.

The V gene is TRBV2, the J gene TRBJ2-2; 7 bases are a match to TRBD2. The germline V gene encodes CDR1 SNHLY and CDR2 FYNNEI. V lost 4 bases, J lost 4 bases, and 6 bases stayed unmatched. The CDR3 sequence is 15 residues long. The CDR3 region has the DNA TGTGCCAGCAGTGGGACTAGTGTTAGCACCGGGGAGCTGTTTTTT. It encodes CASSGTSVSTGELFF.

V is TRBV7-8 and J is TRBJ1-2; 10 bases fit TRBD1. The V and J ends lost 4 bases and 2 bases, in that order; junction bases with no gene match: 4. The CDR3 spans 15 residues. The germline V gene encodes CDR1 SGHVS and CDR2 FQNEAQ. In DNA, the CDR3 is TGTGCCAGCAGCTCCCGGACAGGGGGGAACTATGGCTACACCTTC. Translation: CASSSRTGGNYGYTF. Full variable domain (outside the CDR3, taken from reference TRBV7-8 and TRBJ1-2): GAGVSQSPRYKVAKRGQDVALRCDPISGHVSLFWYQQALGQGPEFLTYFQNEAQLDKSGLPSDRFFAERPEGSVSTLKIQRTQQEDSAVYLCASSSRTGGNYGYTFGSGTRLTVV.

This chain uses TRBV30 with TRBJ2-3, with 7 bases that match TRBD2. Germline values: CDR1 GTSNPN, CDR2 SVGIG (reference sequence). V trimming: 1 base; J trimming: 2 bases; junction bases outside the gene matches: 6. The CDR3 contains 15 residues. CDR3 residues: CAWSEDSGYTDTQYF. CDR3 bases: TGTGCCTGGAGTGAGGATAGCGGGTACACAGATACGCAGTATTTT.

V and J are TRBV5-1 and TRBJ2-1, with TRBD2 matching 12 bases. The CDR3 is made up of 15 amino acids. Germline CDR1 and CDR2: SGHRS and YFSETQ. After removal of 3 bases from V and 9 bases from J, the junction contained 7 bases not matched to a gene. The CDR3 sequence is CASSSRTSGAREQFF. CDR3 DNA sequence: TGCGCCAGCAGCTCTCGGACTAGCGGGGCGCGTGAGCAGTTCTTC.

This chain links TRBV21-1 with TRBJ2-3; the table assigns TRBD2, which was not confirmed against the DNA. TRBV21-1 is recorded as a pseudogene. This CDR3 spans 17 amino acids. The CDR3 coding sequence is TGTGCCAGCAACCTCGGACTTTCACTACCTTACACAGATACGCAGTATTTT. Protein sequence: CASNLGLSLPYTDTQYF.

J is TRBJ1-1 and V is TRBV11-3; D unclear. Trimming shortened V by 0 bases and J by 0 bases, and 8 bases separated the two germline ends. The CDR3 covers 15 residues. Germline loops: CDR1 SGHNT, CDR2 YENEEA. CDR3 in amino acids: CASSLEAPLNTEAFF. The CDR3 nucleotides read TGTGCCAGCAGCTTAGAAGCCCCTTTGAACACTGAAGCTTTCTTT.

This clone appeared a single time. This chain links TRBV5-1 with TRBJ2-5; 9 nucleotides match TRBD1. CDR1 and CDR2 from the germline V gene are SGHRS and YFSETQ. V shed 0 bases, J shed 4 bases, and the junction held 4 bases outside the gene matches. The CDR3 loop spans 15 amino acids. In DNA form, the CDR3 reads TGCGCCAGCAGCTTGGCCGACAGGGGGGGAGAGACCCAGTACTTC. Translated, it gives CASSLADRGGETQYF.

V is TRBV5-1 and J is TRBJ2-1; 8 bases are a match to TRBD2. Germline CDR1 reads SGHRS; CDR2 reads YFSETQ. The CDR3 length is 16 residues. The V gene end was trimmed by 0 bases and the J gene end by 1 base; junction bases not matched to a gene: 3. CDR3 region: CASSLDLAGSYNEQFF. The CDR3, as DNA: TGCGCCAGCAGCTTGGACCTAGCGGGTTCCTACAATGAGCAGTTCTTC.

This clone showed up just a few times. V gene TRBV7-6 combines with J gene TRBJ1-6; D is uncertain. Trimming removed 1 base at V and 11 bases at J, with 12 bases between. Germline V gene lookup returns CDR1 SGHVS and CDR2 FNYEAQ. The CDR3 has 14 residues. Written as DNA, the CDR3 is TGTGCCAGCAGCTTAGGGGCTACAAATACACCCCTCCACTTT. Protein: CASSLGATNTPLHF.

This chain uses TRBV9 with TRBJ1-2; D not resolved. The V and J ends lost 4 bases and 6 bases respectively, with 22 bases between them. This CDR3 comprises 16 residues. In germline, CDR1 is SGDLS, CDR2 YYNGEE. The CDR3 sequence is CASSLAGSYPGNGYTF. DNA for the CDR3: TGTGCCAGCAGCCTCGCCGGGTCCTATCCGGGAAATGGCTACACCTTC.

The gene calls are TRBV27 and TRBJ1-5, with D possibly TRBD1 on 6 matching bases. CDR3 size: 13 residues. Germline V gene lookup returns CDR1 MNHEY and CDR2 SMNVEV (reference sequence). Deletions cut 3 bases from V and 4 bases from J, with 7 bases between. This CDR3 reads CASSLGQNQPQHF. CDR3 sequence (DNA): TGTGCCAGCAGTTTGGGACAAAATCAGCCCCAGCATTTT.

This clone was seen a single time. V gene TRBV23-1 combines with J gene TRBJ1-4; D not resolved. TRBV23-1 is known as an ORF, though its function is uncertain. With 2 bases removed from V and 5 bases from J, the gap between germline ends came to 9 bases. The CDR3 covers 14 residues. The CDR3 sequence is CASSQPGNNEKLFF. DNA of the CDR3: TGCGCCAGCAGTCAACCAGGTAACAATGAAAAACTGTTTTTT.

In DNA, the CDR3 is TGTGCCAGCACCTCACAGGGGGCGGACTCTGAAGCTTTCTTT. The encoded protein is CASTSQGADSEAFF. J is TRBJ1-1 and V is TRBV2, with 9 positions matching TRBD1. This CDR3 contains 14 residues. Germline values: CDR1 SNHLY, CDR2 FYNNEI. The trim removed 7 bases at V and 6 bases at J, leaving 9 bases unmatched.

The chain uses TRBV5-1 and TRBJ1-1, with 10 bases matching TRBD1. V was pared by 3 bases and J by 6 bases, with 8 bases of the junction left unmatched. Germline CDR1 SGHRS, CDR2 YFSETQ. CDR3 length: 15 amino acids. The CDR3 is CASSSGQGGNAEAFF. The CDR3 DNA is TGCGCCAGCAGCTCCGGACAGGGGGGTAACGCTGAAGCTTTCTTT.

The chain joins TRBV19 to TRBJ2-1; the match to TRBD2 covers 10 bases. The trim removed 4 bases at V and 8 bases at J, leaving 8 bases unmatched. The CDR3 has 15 amino acids. Germline loops: CDR1 LNHDA, CDR2 SQIVND (reference sequence). The CDR3 sequence: CASSTLAGGGHEQFF. The CDR3 DNA is TGTGCCAGTAGTACTTTAGCGGGAGGTGGGCATGAGCAGTTCTTC.

Only a few counts were recorded for this clone. The chain uses TRBV7-2 and TRBJ1-1; possibly TRBD1 for D (6 bases). Between the trimmed V and J ends, which lost 1 base and 10 bases, there was a span of 10 bases. The CDR3 consists of 12 residues. CDR1 and CDR2 (germline): SGHTA, FQGNSA. DNA of the CDR3: TGTGCCAGCAGCTTAGGAGGGGGGGGAGCTTTCTTT. Residues: CASSLGGGGAFF.

The J gene is TRBJ2-1, the V gene TRBV6-9, with D perhaps TRBD1 (6 bases). The germline V gene encodes CDR1 MNHGY and CDR2 SVAAGI. This CDR3 contains 12 residues. V dropped 7 bases and J dropped 10 bases, with 14 bases sitting between them. CDR3 in DNA: TGTGCCAGCACCAGGGGTGCTAAGGAGCAGTTCTTC. Its protein is CASTRGAKEQFF.

V usage is TRBV28 and J usage is TRBJ2-1, with D maybe TRBD2 (5 bases). With 8 bases removed from V and 0 bases from J, the gap between germline ends came to 5 bases. This CDR3 is 12 amino acids long. The germline V gene has CDR1 MDHEN and CDR2 SYDVKM. CDR3 loop: CASGSSYNEQFF. For the CDR3, the DNA is TGTGCCAGCGGGAGCTCCTACAATGAGCAGTTCTTC.

This clone has a handful of counts. This rearrangement joins TRBV7-9 to TRBJ1-2, with a tentative D call TRBD1 (6 bases). Germline CDR1 reads SEHNR; CDR2 reads FQNEAQ (reference sequence). The CDR3 sequence is 11 residues long. Trimming shortened V by 5 bases and J by 8 bases, and 9 bases separated the two germline ends. The CDR3 DNA reads TGTGCCAGCAGCCCAGGGGTAGGCTACACCTTC. This gives the protein CASSPGVGYTF.

The CDR3 sequence: CASSFMEYTEAFF. As DNA, the CDR3 is TGTGCCAGCAGCTTCATGGAGTACACTGAAGCTTTCTTT. The chain links TRBV5-5 to TRBJ1-1; D uncertain. With 2 bases removed from V and 3 bases from J, the gap between germline ends came to 8 bases. CDR3 size: 13 residues. Germline lookup yields CDR1 SGHKS and CDR2 YYEKEE (reference sequence).

The V gene is TRBV7-3, the J gene TRBJ2-6, with TRBD1 identical over 8 bases. Germline V gives CDR1 SGHTA, CDR2 FQGTGA. J gave up 0 bases and V 5 bases, and 9 bases lay outside the gene matches. The CDR3 covers 18 residues. CDR3 nucleotides: TGTGCCAGCAGCGCCTCGGGACAGGACTTCTCTGGGGCCAACGTCCTGACTTTC. The encoded protein is CASSASGQDFSGANVLTF. The whole variable domain, remainder taken from reference TRBV7-3 and TRBJ2-6, is GAGVSQTPSNKVTEKGKYVELRCDPISGHTALYWYRQSLGQGPEFLIYFQGTGAADDSGLPNDRFFAVRPEGSVSTLKIQRTERGDSAVYLCASSASGQDFSGANVLTFGAGSRLTVL.

In regard to this clone: In the same sample, other DNA sequences code for this CDR3. The rearrangement joins TRBV2 to TRBJ1-1; 11 bases fit TRBD1. CDR3 length: 14 amino acids. Losses at the gene ends were 3 bases for V and 5 bases for J; bases not matched to a gene: 2. Per the germline V gene, CDR1 is SNHLY and CDR2 is FYNNEI. CDR3 DNA: TGTGCCAGCAGTGAGGGGACAGGGGGGACTGAAGCTTTCTTT. Translation gives CASSEGTGGTEAFF.

The chain couples TRBV29-1 to TRBJ1-1, with D possibly matching TRBD1 (5 bases). V dropped 3 bases and J dropped 0 bases, with 14 bases sitting between them. Germline values: CDR1 SQVTM, CDR2 ANQGSEA. The length of the CDR3 is 15 residues. The CDR3 sequence: CSVEGRVRMNTEAFF. The CDR3 nucleotides read TGCAGCGTTGAGGGCAGGGTCCGGATGAACACTGAAGCTTTCTTT.